The 8 T cell receptor beta chains given below trace back to one sample, sequenced in a study of shared clonotypes between healthy human individuals (dated by TCRdb to about 2020). The method was the immunoSEQ multiplex PCR assay. TCRdb provides this immuneACCESS table in a form limited to in-frame rearrangements. Some clones are lacking; in checked studies, under half of them reflect an unresolved V gene, and why the rest are absent is not known. A total of 900,000 to 1,200,000 clones appear in this sample, around 78% of them only once. The ten largest clones take up 0.5% to 0.65% of the sample. Sequencing was done on a sample of memory CD4+ T cells from PBMCs. Explained via the paper, the cell subset or site label denotes: CD45RA-negative fraction. These receptors originate from a man aged 18 to 29 in good health. Some clones in this sample may be carry-over from other donors' samples.

The chain is built from TRBV7-2 and TRBJ2-5; 9 bases are a match to TRBD1. Judging by the DNA end, TRBJ2-7 fits better; the J call may be wrong. The CDR3 consists of 13 residues. In germline, CDR1 is SGHTA, CDR2 FQGNSA. The CDR3 sequence: CASSRDRVNEQYF. CDR3 coding DNA: TGTGCCAGCAGCCGGGACAGGGTGAACGAGCAGTACTTC.

The J gene is TRBJ1-1, the V gene TRBV14; a weak D match, TRBD1 (5 bases). Germline CDR1 reads SGHDN; CDR2 reads FVKESK. V was pared by 1 base and J by 1 base, with 10 bases between. The CDR3 has 15 residues. The DNA of the CDR3 is TGTGCCAGCAGCCAAGTGCGGGACCAGAACACTGAAGCTTTCTTT. Its protein product is CASSQVRDQNTEAFF.

This clone has more than one count but fewer than ten. The chain carries TRBV7-6 and TRBJ1-1, with a possible D match to TRBD1 (6 bases). This CDR3 region has 15 residues. CDR1 and CDR2 (germline): SGHVS, FNYEAQ. V was shortened by 5 bases and J by 0 bases, with 13 bases between the two germline ends. CDR3 in amino acids: CASSPLEGVNTEAFF. Here the CDR3 DNA reads TGTGCCAGCAGCCCCCTGGAGGGGGTGAACACTGAAGCTTTCTTT.

The chain combines TRBV7-2 with TRBJ2-7; TRBD2 might be the D (6 bases). The CDR3 extends over 13 amino acids. V was cut by 5 bases and J by 8 bases, with 16 bases left in between. Germline CDR1 reads SGHTA; CDR2 reads FQGNSA. The CDR3 coding sequence is TGTGCCAGCAGCGCACCTACCGGGACTCAGCAGTACTTC. This sequence encodes CASSAPTGTQQYF.

The chain recombines TRBV11-2 with TRBJ2-7, with D possibly matching TRBD1 (6 bases). V was cut by 0 bases and J by 4 bases, with 25 bases left in between. The CDR3 sequence is 19 residues long. Germline CDR1 is SGHAT and CDR2 is FQNNGV. The CDR3 reads CASSLEGQGIGGKKYEQYF. In DNA, the CDR3 is TGTGCCAGCAGCTTAGAAGGCCAGGGGATAGGGGGTAAAAAGTACGAGCAGTACTTC.

V gene TRBV9 combines with J gene TRBJ2-1, with D perhaps TRBD2 (6 bases). Germline CDR1 reads SGDLS; CDR2 reads YYNGEE. Trimming stripped 3 bases from V and 13 bases from J, with 20 bases between. CDR3 size: 14 residues. CDR3 sequence (DNA): TGTGCCAGCAGCGCAGACCACCTAGCGCAGAACCAGTTCTTC. Amino acid sequence: CASSADHLAQNQFF.

The V and J genes are TRBV5-4 and TRBJ2-1; no clear D gene. This CDR3 region has 13 residues. V lost 6 bases and J 0 bases, leaving 7 bases between the germline ends. Germline CDR1 and CDR2: SGHNT and YYREEE (reference sequence). As DNA, the CDR3 is TGTGCCAGCAAACTTGACTCCTACAATGAGCAGTTCTTC. Its translation is CASKLDSYNEQFF.

The chain recombines TRBV7-7 with TRBJ2-3; possibly TRBD1 for D (5 bases). Trimming pared 5 bases from V and 0 bases from J, leaving 9 bases between. This CDR3 has 14 amino acids. The germline V gene encodes CDR1 SSHAT and CDR2 FNYEAQ (reference sequence). This CDR3 reads CASSLTDSTDTQYF. CDR3 bases: TGTGCCAGCAGCCTGACAGACAGCACAGATACGCAGTATTTT.